A single sample gave rise to the 28 T cell receptor beta chains below, sequenced in a study of blood T cell repertoires in COVID-19. TCRdb's table, derived via immunoSEQ multiplex PCR, lists solely in-frame clones and lacks some. The sample comprises about 300,000 clones, nearly 90% of which are singletons, and about 8.5% rests with the top ten. Sequencing input: peripheral blood. The receptors here all came from a man between 18 and 35 years old with active or convalescent COVID-19.

V gene TRBV19 combines with J gene TRBJ2-3; 7 bases are a match to TRBD2. With V trimmed by 7 bases and J by 1 base, 5 bases remained unmatched. The CDR3 contains 14 residues. CDR1 and CDR2 from the germline V gene are LNHDA and SQIVND (reference sequence). The CDR3 nucleotides are TGTGCCAGTAAGGTACGGGGGGGCACAGATACGCAGTATTTT. Amino acid sequence: CASKVRGGTDTQYF.

The chain employs TRBV4-1 and TRBJ2-3, with a weak D call TRBD1 (5 bases). Looked up from germline, CDR1 is MGHRA and CDR2 is YSYEKL. The CDR3 runs 14 residues. V lost 4 bases to trimming and J lost 4 bases, with 12 bases between them. The CDR3 sequence: CASSLSAGSDTQYF. Written as DNA, the CDR3 is TGCGCCAGCAGCCTCTCGGCAGGGTCAGATACGCAGTATTTT.

V usage is TRBV4-1 and J usage is TRBJ2-5, with D maybe TRBD1 (8 bases). Trimming took off 0 bases at V and 5 bases at J, with 13 bases between the two ends. CDR1 and CDR2 (germline): MGHRA, YSYEKL. The CDR3 runs 15 residues. The CDR3 sequence: CASSQDHRGGETQYF. CDR3 nucleotides: TGCGCCAGCAGCCAAGATCACAGGGGGGGGGAGACCCAGTACTTC.

The chain has TRBV7-9 and TRBJ1-6; TRBD1 agrees at 7 bases. With 6 bases clipped from V and 7 bases from J, the junction kept 6 bases outside the gene matches. Germline V lookup: CDR1 SEHNR, CDR2 FQNEAQ (reference sequence). This CDR3 has 14 amino acids. Here the CDR3 reads CASSSGGLNSPLHF. Here the CDR3 DNA reads TGTGCCAGCAGTTCAGGGGGTCTGAATTCACCCCTCCACTTT.

The chain is built from TRBV10-2 and TRBJ1-3; D is uncertain. The CDR3 has 16 residues. Between the trimmed V and J ends, which lost 6 bases and 4 bases, there was a span of 19 bases. Germline CDR1 WSHSY, CDR2 SAAADI. The CDR3 region has the DNA TGCGCCAGCAGATACGAAGGGCCCCCGGGGGGAAACACCATATATTTT. It codes for CASRYEGPPGGNTIYF.

The rearrangement uses TRBV9 and TRBJ2-5; TRBD2 matches 9 bases. V gave up 4 bases and J gave up 5 bases; unmatched junction bases: 6. CDR3 length: 14 amino acids. Germline lookup yields CDR1 SGDLS and CDR2 YYNGEE. The CDR3 loop reads CASSRGGASETQYF. As DNA, the CDR3 is TGTGCCAGCAGCCGCGGGGGGGCGTCCGAGACCCAGTACTTC.

The rearrangement uses TRBV29-1 and TRBJ1-1; perhaps TRBD1 as D (5 bases). The germline V gene has CDR1 SQVTM and CDR2 ANQGSEA. V dropped 7 bases and J dropped 7 bases, with 19 bases sitting between them. CDR3 length: 13 residues. The CDR3 nucleotides read TGCAGCGCCGAGGATGGGAGGGGATTTGAAGCTTTCTTT. Residues: CSAEDGRGFEAFF.

This clone has only one observation. The chain employs TRBV9 and TRBJ1-1; D is ambiguous. CDR1 SGDLS and CDR2 YYNGEE come from the germline V gene. There are 14 residues in the CDR3. The V gene lost 0 bases and the J gene lost 1 base, with 7 bases spanning the gap. Here the CDR3 DNA reads TGTGCCAGCAGCGTAGGGGGAGAGAACACTGAAGCTTTCTTT. Translated: CASSVGGENTEAFF.

V and J are TRBV7-8 and TRBJ1-5; D call uncertain. V was pared by 1 base and J by 9 bases, with 7 bases between. CDR3 length: 12 residues. Germline lookup yields CDR1 SGHVS and CDR2 FQNEAQ. The CDR3 here is CASSLVAVPQHF. Written as DNA, the CDR3 is TGTGCCAGCAGCTTAGTCGCAGTGCCCCAGCATTTT. The whole variable domain, filled in from reference TRBV7-8 and TRBJ1-5, reads GAGVSQSPRYKVAKRGQDVALRCDPISGHVSLFWYQQALGQGPEFLTYFQNEAQLDKSGLPSDRFFAERPEGSVSTLKIQRTQQEDSAVYLCASSLVAVPQHFGDGTRLSIL.

This clone turned up a few times. This sample also contains other DNA sequences that code for the same CDR3. The J gene is TRBJ1-2, the V gene TRBV19, with no clear D. This CDR3 region has 13 residues. The germline gives CDR1 LNHDA, CDR2 SQIVND (reference sequence). Trimming shortened V by 5 bases and J by 1 base, and 8 bases separated the two germline ends. The CDR3 region is CASSPRGNYGYTF. CDR3 DNA: TGTGCCAGTAGTCCTCGAGGTAACTATGGCTACACCTTC.

The chain carries TRBV9 and TRBJ2-1; D gene unclear. CDR1 is SGDLS and CDR2 is YYNGEE in the germline V gene. The CDR3 is 16 residues long. Trimming took 0 bases from V and 0 from J, leaving 10 bases between them. The CDR3 DNA follows: TGTGCCAGCAGCGTAGCTAGGCAGAACTCCTACAATGAGCAGTTCTTC. It codes for CASSVARQNSYNEQFF.

This clone was picked up one time. V gene TRBV10-1 combines with J gene TRBJ1-3; D is possibly TRBD1 (5 bases). CDR1 and CDR2 (germline): WNHNN, SYGVQD (reference sequence). V lost 0 bases and J lost 2, with 5 bases in between. This CDR3 region has 14 residues. The CDR3, as DNA: TGCGCCAGCAGTGAGTCAGGGGCTGGAAACACCATATATTTT. This translates into CASSESGAGNTIYF.

The genes are TRBV9 and TRBJ2-5; D may be TRBD1 (5 bases). V shed 4 bases and J shed 2 bases, with 21 bases lying between them. The germline gives CDR1 SGDLS, CDR2 YYNGEE. This CDR3 is 17 amino acids long. This CDR3 is CASSQMAGLAIQETQYF. CDR3 sequence (DNA): TGTGCCAGCAGCCAGATGGCAGGGTTGGCCATACAAGAGACCCAGTACTTC. Full variable domain (remainder filled in from reference TRBV9 and TRBJ2-5): DSGVTQTPKHLITATGQRVTLRCSPRSGDLSVYWYQQSLDQGLQFLIQYYNGEERAKGNILERFSAQQFPDLHSELNLSSLELGDSALYFCASSQMAGLAIQETQYFGPGTRLLVL.

The rearrangement joins TRBV4-1 to TRBJ2-3; D may be TRBD2 (7 bases). The CDR3 loop spans 17 amino acids. Between the trimmed V and J ends, which lost 3 bases and 0 bases, there was a span of 16 bases. Germline assignment: CDR1 MGHRA and CDR2 YSYEKL. CDR3 bases: TGCGCCAGCAGCCAGTCGGGACGGGGGGCTAGCACAGATACGCAGTATTTT. Translating gives CASSQSGRGASTDTQYF.

The gene calls are TRBV19 and TRBJ1-2, with TRBD1 as a possible D gene (5 bases). The germline gives CDR1 LNHDA, CDR2 SQIVND (reference sequence). Trimming removed 3 bases at V and 8 bases at J, with 19 bases between. This CDR3 region has 15 residues. DNA of the CDR3: TGTGCCAGTAGTATTAGCGGGACCGAGCTATTCGGCTACACCTTC. Translation gives CASSISGTELFGYTF.

J is TRBJ1-5 and V is TRBV5-6; D is unresolved. Trimming took off 4 bases at V and 7 bases at J, with 9 bases between the two ends. Germline V gene data show CDR1 as SGHDT and CDR2 as YYEEEE. This CDR3 contains 12 residues. CDR3 sequence: CASSSGSQPQHF. The DNA of the CDR3 is TGTGCCAGCAGCAGCGGTAGCCAGCCCCAGCATTTT.

This clone was found once. CDR3 nucleotides: TGTGCCAGCAGCCCCCGGACAGGGGCAGATACGCAGTATTTT. The encoded protein is CASSPRTGADTQYF. The chain combines TRBV7-3 with TRBJ2-3; TRBD1 matches 9 bases. The V and J ends lost 5 bases and 4 bases, in that order; junction bases with no gene match: 4. CDR1 is SGHTA, CDR2 FQGTGA, per germline. The CDR3 is 14 amino acids.

The chain recombines TRBV11-2 with TRBJ2-1, with 8 bases aligning to TRBD1. Unmatched junction bases numbered 7, after V lost 6 bases and J lost 6 bases. CDR1 SGHAT and CDR2 FQNNGV come from the germline V gene. The CDR3 sequence is 14 residues long. CDR3 sequence reads: CASSRDRWSNEQFF. For the CDR3, the DNA is TGTGCCAGCAGTAGGGACAGGTGGAGCAATGAGCAGTTCTTC.

The rearrangement links TRBV5-1 to TRBJ2-2; D gene unclear. With 1 base removed from V and 5 bases from J, the gap between germline ends came to 12 bases. CDR1 and CDR2 from the germline V gene are SGHRS and YFSETQ. The length of the CDR3 is 15 residues. CDR3 sequence (DNA): TGCGCCAGCAGCTTGCCGGCACCGACTACCGGGGAGCTGTTTTTT. Its translation is CASSLPAPTTGELFF.

The chain employs TRBV20-1 and TRBJ2-5; 8 nucleotides match TRBD2. CDR3 length: 15 amino acids. CDR1 is DFQATT, CDR2 SNEGSKA, per germline (reference sequence). The V segment lost 3 bases and the J segment 4 bases; nucleotides outside the gene matches: 10. The CDR3 coding sequence is TGCAGTGCTAGTTTGGCTAGCGGGTTGCCAGAGACCCAGTACTTC. Its protein product is CSASLASGLPETQYF.

The V call is TRBV11-2, the J call TRBJ1-6, with a weak D call TRBD1 (5 bases). Trimming took off 1 base at V and 10 bases at J, with 5 bases between the two ends. Looked up from germline, CDR1 is SGHAT and CDR2 is FQNNGV. The CDR3 totals 12 residues. CDR3 nucleotides: TGTGCCAGCAGCTTAGGGGGCTCACCCCTCCACTTT. It is translated as CASSLGGSPLHF.

V usage is TRBV2 and J usage is TRBJ1-2, with D unclear. Germline CDR1 SNHLY, CDR2 FYNNEI. V lost 4 bases and J 4 bases, leaving 10 bases between the germline ends. The CDR3 consists of 13 residues. The CDR3 sequence is CASSVSSVYGYTF. CDR3 coding DNA: TGTGCCAGCAGTGTATCGAGTGTCTATGGCTACACCTTC.

The V call is TRBV4-3, the J call TRBJ1-6; D unclear. This CDR3 spans 17 amino acids. V dropped 1 base and J dropped 9 bases, with 19 bases sitting between them. From germline, CDR1 is LGHNA and CDR2 YSLEER. CDR3 nucleotide sequence: TGCGCCAGCAGCCAAGGTGTGGGCGGAGGAATAGGTTCACCCCTCCACTTT. Translating it yields CASSQGVGGGIGSPLHF.

This rearrangement joins TRBV2 to TRBJ1-2; 10 nucleotides align to TRBD1. The CDR3 runs to 14 residues. J was trimmed by 2 bases and V by 8 bases; bases with no gene match: 5. Germline V gene sequence: CDR1 SNHLY, CDR2 FYNNEI. The CDR3 sequence is CASPSGQGNYGYTF. The CDR3 DNA reads TGTGCCAGCCCCTCGGGACAGGGGAACTATGGCTACACCTTC.

This clone was seen only once. The gene calls are TRBV6-2 or TRBV6-3 and TRBJ1-1; D remains ambiguous. This CDR3 is 15 amino acids long. Trimming shortened V by 2 bases and J by 0 bases, and 10 bases separated the two germline ends. CDR1 is MNHEY, CDR2 SVGEGT, per germline. DNA for the CDR3: TGTGCCAGCAGTTACGCGTATATCATGAACACTGAAGCTTTCTTT. It translates to CASSYAYIMNTEAFF.

The J gene is TRBJ1-5, the V gene TRBV9; D unclear. Trimming took off 0 bases at V and 5 bases at J, with 12 bases between the two ends. Per germline, CDR1 SGDLS and CDR2 YYNGEE. The CDR3 has 15 residues. The DNA for the CDR3 is TGTGCCAGCAGCGTAGGCTTCGGTCGGGATCAGCCCCAGCATTTT. This encodes CASSVGFGRDQPQHF.

The genes are TRBV19 and TRBJ2-5; D possibly corresponds to TRBD1 (6 bases). Germline-derived CDR1 and CDR2 are LNHDA and SQIVND (reference sequence). V dropped 5 bases and J dropped 5 bases, with 12 bases sitting between them. The CDR3 sequence is 13 residues long. CDR3 region: CASSVQGPETQYF. In nucleotides, the CDR3 is TGTGCCAGTAGTGTACAGGGACCGGAGACCCAGTACTTC.

The chain links TRBV12-5 to TRBJ2-7, with D hard to call. The CDR3 sequence is 19 residues long. The ends were cut back, 4 bases at V and 3 bases at J, with 28 bases in the middle. CDR1 is LGHNT, CDR2 FRNRAP, per germline. The CDR3 spells CASGSRRGVDQPNGYEQYF. Here the CDR3 DNA reads TGTGCTAGTGGTTCCCGTAGAGGCGTTGACCAACCAAATGGCTACGAGCAGTACTTC.